This T cell receptor (beta chain) was identified during a study of beta chain features in type 1 diabetes. Overall study results and limits: Comparison showed that naive, central memory and Treg TCRB repertoires appeared more similar among patients than among healthy donors.

One heparinised blood draw averaging around 100 mL was given by each donor. Notes on this clone: The antigen remains undetermined.

Of the isolated RNA, all was reverse transcribed, and so the sequenced material was expressed TCRB transcripts. Using immunoSEQ multiplex PCR, the repertoire was profiled, and TCRdb retains in-frame clones only, with some absent. The sample lists some 500,000 clones; over 10% were seen once. Trimming pared 6 bases from V and 1 base from J, leaving 14 bases between. CDR3 length: 15 residues. The germline V gene encodes CDR1 LGHNT and CDR2 FRNRAP. V gene TRBV12-5 combines with J gene TRBJ2-3; D may be TRBD2 (6 bases). The sequence derives from a woman under 30 in good health. The specimen sequenced was naive CD4+ T cells from blood. CDR3 in amino acids: CASGPDSGGTDTQYF. CDR3 nucleotide sequence: TGTGCTAGTGGCCCGGATTCGGGGGGCACAGATACGCAGTATTTT. Full variable domain (rest looked up from reference TRBV12-5 and TRBJ2-3): DARVTQTPRHKVTEMGQEVTMRCQPILGHNTVFWYRQTMMQGLELLAYFRNRAPLDDSGMPKDRFSAEMPDATLATLKIQPSEPRDSAVYFCASGPDSGGTDTQYFGPGTRLTVL.